This entry lists 29 T cell receptor beta chains sequenced from one sample in a study of T-cell reconstitution after alpha-beta-depleted transplantation in children. TCRbeta library preparation incorporated unique molecular identifiers. TCRdb reanalysed the PCR reads using MiXCR and keeps one entry per CDR3 protein. The repertoire has about 200,000 distinct CDR3 sequences, about 7% of them found once; the top ten carry more than 5.5%. The sequences come from PBMCs, collected before TCRalphabeta/CD19-depleted stem cell transplant. The receptors were gathered from a boy younger than 10 with acute lymphoblastic leukemia, due to receive a stem cell transplant.

This clonotype has a count of ten or more. The rearrangement joins TRBV11-2 to TRBJ2-3, with no clear D. The CDR3 extends over 13 amino acids. V lost 2 bases, J lost 2 bases, and 5 bases lay in between. Germline V gene sequence: CDR1 SGHAT, CDR2 FQNNGV. CDR3 sequence (DNA): TGTGCCAGCAGCTTATTCATCACAGATACGCAGTATTTT. Translating gives CASSLFITDTQYF.

This clonotype was detected many times. CDR3 DNA: TGTGCCAGCAGTACTATTACAGGGGGTAGAAACAATGAGCAGTTCTTC. This encodes CASSTITGGRNNEQFF. The V call is TRBV28, the J call TRBJ2-1; 8 bases are a match to TRBD1. After removal of 5 bases from V and 5 bases from J, the junction contained 11 bases not matched to a gene. The length of the CDR3 is 16 residues. In germline, CDR1 is MDHEN, CDR2 SYDVKM. Full variable domain (rest looked up from reference TRBV28 and TRBJ2-1): DVKVTQSSRYLVKRTGEKVFLECVQDMDHENMFWYRQDPGLGLRLIYFSYDVKMKEKGDIPEGYSVSREKKERFSLILESASTNQTSMYLCASSTITGGRNNEQFFGPGTRLTVL.

This clonotype was seen ten or more times. V is TRBV20-1 and J is TRBJ2-1, with 10 bases lining up with TRBD2. This CDR3 contains 15 residues. Per germline, CDR1 DFQATT and CDR2 SNEGSKA (reference sequence). The J segment lost 2 bases and the V segment lost 0 bases, leaving 1 base of the junction unmatched. CDR3 nucleotide sequence: TGCAGTGCTAGAGATCTAGCGGGGGCCTACAATGAGCAGTTCTTC. It codes for CSARDLAGAYNEQFF.

The CDR3 reads CASSLEWSQETQYF. For the CDR3, the DNA is TGTGCCAGCAGCTTAGAGTGGTCGCAAGAGACCCAGTACTTC. The chain employs TRBV7-2 and TRBJ2-5; no firm D call. V gave up 1 base and J gave up 2 bases, with 8 bases separating them. The germline V gene has CDR1 SGHTA and CDR2 FQGNSA. The CDR3 length is 14 residues.

This clonotype was counted between two and nine times. The DNA of the CDR3 is TGCAGTGCCCATCTAGCGGGGGCCTACGAGCAGTACTTC. Encoded protein: CSAHLAGAYEQYF. The rearrangement uses TRBV20-1 and TRBJ2-7; 10 nucleotides line up with TRBD2. CDR1 and CDR2 from the germline V gene are DFQATT and SNEGSKA (reference sequence). The junction had 4 bases not matched to a gene; V was cut back by 6 bases and J by 2 bases. The CDR3 is made up of 13 amino acids.

This rearrangement joins TRBV5-6 to TRBJ2-5, with D maybe TRBD1 (6 bases). The germline CDR1 and CDR2 sequences are SGHDT and YYEEEE. Deletions cut 1 base from V and 2 bases from J, with 9 bases between. The CDR3 has 14 residues. The CDR3: CASSLSQGQETQYF. For the CDR3, the DNA is TGTGCCAGCAGCTTGAGCCAGGGGCAAGAGACCCAGTACTTC. Full variable domain (missing parts from reference TRBV5-6 and TRBJ2-5): DAGVTQSPTHLIKTRGQQVTLRCSPKSGHDTVSWYQQALGQGPQFIFQYYEEEERQRGNFPDRFSGHQFPNYSSELNVNALLLGDSALYLCASSLSQGQETQYFGPGTRLLVL.

The V gene is TRBV9, the J gene TRBJ2-2; D unresolved. V was trimmed by 5 bases and J by 7 bases, leaving 6 bases between them. This CDR3 has 11 residues. Per germline, CDR1 SGDLS and CDR2 YYNGEE. CDR3 residues: CASSGVGELFF. CDR3 coding DNA: TGTGCCAGCAGTGGGGTCGGGGAGCTGTTTTTT.

The table lists this clonotype with many counts. The chain has TRBV28 and TRBJ2-7, with TRBD2 matching over 11 bases. Germline loops: CDR1 MDHEN, CDR2 SYDVKM. The V segment lost 3 bases and the J segment 2 bases; nucleotides outside the gene matches: 3. This CDR3 contains 15 residues. CDR3 sequence (DNA): TGTGCCAGCAGTTTTGTACTAGCGGGAGCCTACGAGCAGTACTTC. This codes for CASSFVLAGAYEQYF.

This clonotype was observed many times. V usage is TRBV27 and J usage is TRBJ1-1; unclear D gene. CDR1 is MNHEY, CDR2 SMNVEV, per germline (reference sequence). Trimming took 3 bases from V and 2 from J, leaving 10 bases between them. The CDR3 contains 14 residues. The CDR3 nucleotides read TGTGCCAGCAGTTTGGAGCGGATCAACACTGAAGCTTTCTTT. Its translation: CASSLERINTEAFF.

V is TRBV14 and J is TRBJ2-7, with D uncertain. From germline, CDR1 is SGHDN and CDR2 FVKESK. Trimming cost V 4 bases and J 5 bases, with 3 bases left between them. The CDR3 length is 10 residues. CDR3 sequence reads: CASSRHEQYF. Written as DNA, the CDR3 is TGTGCCAGCAGCCGACACGAGCAGTACTTC.

This clonotype has ten or more counts. The J gene is TRBJ2-7, the V gene TRBV29-1; possible D gene TRBD1, 5 bases. The germline V gene has CDR1 SQVTM and CDR2 ANQGSEA. Deletions cut 0 bases from V and 2 bases from J, with 8 bases between. This CDR3 comprises 13 residues. Written as DNA, the CDR3 is TGCAGCGTTGAAGATACGACAGCCTACGAGCAGTACTTC. Its protein is CSVEDTTAYEQYF.

At least ten counts were recorded for this clonotype. The chain joins TRBV7-3 to TRBJ2-1; possibly TRBD2 for D (7 bases). The CDR3 is 14 amino acids. Germline loops: CDR1 SGHTA, CDR2 FQGTGA. V lost 3 bases to trimming and J lost 6 bases, with 12 bases between them. The CDR3 is CASSLGGGGNEQFF. CDR3 DNA sequence: TGTGCCAGCAGCTTGGGAGGGGGGGGCAATGAGCAGTTCTTC.

This clonotype has a count of ten or more. The rearrangement uses TRBV6-2 or TRBV6-3 and TRBJ2-5; D gene unclear. Per germline, CDR1 MNHEY and CDR2 SVGEGT. There are 13 residues in the CDR3. Trimming stripped 8 bases from V and 5 bases from J, with 15 bases between. This CDR3 is CASAKLPGETQYF. Here the CDR3 DNA reads TGTGCCAGCGCCAAGCTTCCTGGTGAGACCCAGTACTTC.

The sample holds a few counts of this clonotype. The chain links TRBV7-2 to TRBJ2-1; D is ambiguous. The CDR3 consists of 9 residues. CDR1 and CDR2 (germline): SGHTA, FQGNSA. V was shortened by 5 bases and J by 8 bases, with 1 base between the two germline ends. Here the CDR3 DNA reads TGTGCCAGCAGCCATGAGCAGTTCTTC. Translation: CASSHEQFF.

This clonotype was seen repeatedly, ten times or more. The genes are TRBV28 and TRBJ2-4; no clear D gene. Germline CDR1 MDHEN, CDR2 SYDVKM. Trimming removed 4 bases at V and 0 bases at J, with 10 bases between. The CDR3 length is 15 residues. The CDR3 region is CASSSGRIAKNIQYF. The CDR3 region has the DNA TGTGCCAGCAGTTCCGGGCGCATAGCCAAAAACATTCAGTACTTC.

This clonotype showed up many times. The chain links TRBV20-1 to TRBJ2-5, with 8 nucleotides matching TRBD1. CDR3 length: 14 amino acids. Germline values: CDR1 DFQATT, CDR2 SNEGSKA (reference sequence). Germline trimming cut 3 bases from V and 5 bases from J; bases unmatched to any gene: 8. The CDR3 region is CSASSQGAAETQYF. CDR3 nucleotides: TGCAGTGCTAGTTCCCAGGGGGCGGCGGAGACCCAGTACTTC.

V is TRBV7-9 and J is TRBJ1-3, with D possibly being TRBD1 (6 bases). With 6 bases removed from V and 3 bases from J, the gap between germline ends came to 12 bases. This CDR3 contains 14 residues. Germline V gives CDR1 SEHNR, CDR2 FQNEAQ (reference sequence). The CDR3, as DNA: TGTGCCAGCAGTCTACAGGGTCTTGGAAACACCATATATTTT. Its translation is CASSLQGLGNTIYF.

This clonotype was seen ten or more times. This rearrangement joins TRBV6-2 or TRBV6-3 to TRBJ2-1, with TRBD2 matching over 12 bases. The CDR3 has 14 amino acids. Germline V gene sequence: CDR1 MNHEY, CDR2 SVGEGT. V shed 8 bases, J shed 8 bases, and the junction held 7 bases outside the gene matches. The CDR3 sequence: CASRLAGGPDEQFF. For the CDR3, the DNA is TGTGCCAGCCGCCTAGCGGGGGGGCCGGATGAGCAGTTCTTC.

In its sample, this clonotype was seen many times. The chain carries TRBV27 and TRBJ2-1, with D tentatively TRBD1 (5 bases). Germline assignment: CDR1 MNHEY and CDR2 SMNVEV (reference sequence). V lost 2 bases to trimming and J lost 10 bases, with 15 bases between them. CDR3 size: 14 residues. The CDR3 nucleotides read TGTGCCAGCAGTTTAATGGTTCAGGGAAGGGAGCAGTTCTTC. Protein: CASSLMVQGREQFF.

This clonotype appeared a few times. The chain combines TRBV28 with TRBJ2-5, with 8 bases lining up with TRBD1. V shed 5 bases, J shed 4 bases, and the junction held 9 bases outside the gene matches. The CDR3 sequence is 15 residues long. Germline V CDR1 and CDR2: MDHEN, SYDVKM. CDR3 coding DNA: TGTGCCAGCAGTCCCCAGGGGGCCTGGGGAGAGACCCAGTACTTC. Amino acids: CASSPQGAWGETQYF.

This clonotype was seen many times. For the CDR3, the DNA is TGTGCCAGCAGCTTGGGACAATTGGATACGCAGTATTTT. Protein: CASSLGQLDTQYF. The chain recombines TRBV5-6 with TRBJ2-3; no firm D call. CDR1 is SGHDT and CDR2 is YYEEEE in the germline V gene. This CDR3 has 13 amino acids. Trimming stripped 0 bases from V and 6 bases from J, with 8 bases between. Full variable domain (remainder filled in from reference TRBV5-6 and TRBJ2-3): DAGVTQSPTHLIKTRGQQVTLRCSPKSGHDTVSWYQQALGQGPQFIFQYYEEEERQRGNFPDRFSGHQFPNYSSELNVNALLLGDSALYLCASSLGQLDTQYFGPGTRLTVL.

V usage is TRBV28 and J usage is TRBJ2-1, with 8 bases identical to TRBD2. CDR3 length: 15 amino acids. The ends lost 5 bases at V and 15 bases at J; junction bases unmatched: 18. Germline-derived CDR1 and CDR2 are MDHEN and SYDVKM. The CDR3 spells CASSTRGGLGRLRFF. For the CDR3, the DNA is TGTGCCAGCAGTACCCGGGGGGGCCTCGGTCGGTTGCGGTTCTTC.

Turning to this clonotype: This may be a read error, as it is one base from a much larger clone. The gene calls are TRBV12-3 or TRBV12-4 and TRBJ2-1; 11 bases map to TRBD2. This CDR3 has 18 residues. Written as DNA, the CDR3 is TGTGCCAGCAGTTTAACCGTAGCGGGGGGGTTCTCCTACATTGAGCAGTTCTTC. This gives the protein CASSLTVAGGFSYIEQFF.

The chain carries TRBV20-1 and TRBJ1-5, with D uncertain. Trimming cost V 3 bases and J 7 bases, with 16 bases left between them. Germline lookup yields CDR1 DFQATT and CDR2 SNEGSKA (reference sequence). The CDR3 covers 14 residues. CDR3 bases: TGCAGTGCTAGTCTTGAAGGATTAGTGCAGCCCCAGCATTTT. Its translation is CSASLEGLVQPQHF.

This clonotype came up many times. This chain connects TRBV4-3 to TRBJ2-2; 7 positions match TRBD2. J was trimmed by 4 bases and V by 1 base; bases with no gene match: 3. The germline gives CDR1 LGHNA, CDR2 YSLEER. This CDR3 has 15 amino acids. Written as DNA, the CDR3 is TGCGCCAGCAGCCAAGGCGGCGGGAGCACCGGGGAGCTGTTTTTT. It is translated as CASSQGGGSTGELFF.

This clonotype was counted a few times. The V gene is TRBV20-1, the J gene TRBJ2-5; D perhaps matches TRBD2 (6 bases). This CDR3 is 12 amino acids long. The germline gives CDR1 DFQATT, CDR2 SNEGSKA (reference sequence). The V end lost 0 bases, the J end lost 5 bases, and 7 bases lay between the germline ends. The CDR3 protein is CSARDGRETQYF. CDR3 DNA: TGCAGTGCTAGAGATGGGAGGGAGACCCAGTACTTC.

This clonotype was found a few times. V and J are TRBV2 and TRBJ2-6; D may be TRBD1 (6 bases). Germline values: CDR1 SNHLY, CDR2 FYNNEI. The CDR3 has 16 residues. V was trimmed by 8 bases and J by 3 bases, leaving 17 bases between them. The CDR3 is CASSGGATGGANVLTF. For the CDR3, the DNA is TGTGCCAGCTCTGGGGGCGCGACGGGTGGGGCCAACGTCCTGACTTTC.

V is TRBV5-1 and J is TRBJ1-5; 11 nucleotides agree with TRBD1. The V and J ends lost 3 bases and 5 bases, in that order; junction bases with no gene match: 4. The CDR3 length is 15 residues. Germline assignment: CDR1 SGHRS and CDR2 YFSETQ. In DNA, the CDR3 is TGCGCCAGCAGCTGGACAGGGGGCGTGGATCAGCCCCAGCATTTT. This sequence encodes CASSWTGGVDQPQHF.

This clonotype was detected many times. The V gene is TRBV15, the J gene TRBJ2-7; D may be TRBD2 (6 bases). Germline CDR1 reads LNHNV; CDR2 reads YYDKDF (reference sequence). The CDR3 sequence is 14 residues long. With 6 bases removed from V and 3 bases from J, the gap between germline ends came to 15 bases. DNA of the CDR3: TGTGCCACCAGAGGGACCGGGACTGGCTACGAGCAGTACTTC. Amino acid sequence: CATRGTGTGYEQYF.